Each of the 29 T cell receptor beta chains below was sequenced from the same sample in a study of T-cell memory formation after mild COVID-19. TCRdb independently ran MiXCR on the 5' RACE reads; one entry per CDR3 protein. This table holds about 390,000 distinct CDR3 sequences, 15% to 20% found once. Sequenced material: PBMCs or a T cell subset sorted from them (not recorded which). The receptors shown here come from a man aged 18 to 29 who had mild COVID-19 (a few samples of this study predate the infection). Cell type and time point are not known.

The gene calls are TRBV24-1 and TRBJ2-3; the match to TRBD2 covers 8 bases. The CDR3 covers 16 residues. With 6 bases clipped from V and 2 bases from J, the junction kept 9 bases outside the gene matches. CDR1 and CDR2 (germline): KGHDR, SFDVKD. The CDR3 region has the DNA TGTGCCACCAGTCCCACCCCTAGCGGGCACACAGATACGCAGTATTTT. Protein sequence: CATSPTPSGHTDTQYF.

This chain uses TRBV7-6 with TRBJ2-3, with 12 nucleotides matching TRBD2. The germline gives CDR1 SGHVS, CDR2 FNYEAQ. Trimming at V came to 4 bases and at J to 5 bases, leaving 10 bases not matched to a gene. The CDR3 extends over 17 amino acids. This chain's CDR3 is CASSSELAGGSVDTQYF. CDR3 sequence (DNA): TGTGCCAGCAGCTCAGAACTAGCGGGGGGAAGTGTAGATACGCAGTATTTT.

The CDR3 loop reads CASSLALARETQYF. As DNA, the CDR3 is TGCGCCAGCAGCTTGGCCCTAGCGAGGGAGACCCAGTACTTC. The J gene is TRBJ2-5, the V gene TRBV5-1, with D possibly matching TRBD2 (6 bases). CDR1 is SGHRS, CDR2 YFSETQ, per germline. The V end lost 0 bases, the J end lost 5 bases, and 11 bases lay between the germline ends. The CDR3 loop spans 14 amino acids.

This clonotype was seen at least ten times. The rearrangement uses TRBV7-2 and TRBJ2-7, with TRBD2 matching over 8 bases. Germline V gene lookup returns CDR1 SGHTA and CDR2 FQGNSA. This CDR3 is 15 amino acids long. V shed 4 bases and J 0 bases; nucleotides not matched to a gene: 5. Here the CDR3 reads CASSSRGGHSYEQYV. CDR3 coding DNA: TGTGCCAGCAGCTCCCGCGGGGGGCACTCCTACGAGCAGTACGTC.

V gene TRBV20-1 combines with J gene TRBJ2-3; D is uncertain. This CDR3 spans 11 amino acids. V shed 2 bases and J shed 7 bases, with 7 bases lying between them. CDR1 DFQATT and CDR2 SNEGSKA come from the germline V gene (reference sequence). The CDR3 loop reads CSARSWNTQYF. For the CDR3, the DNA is TGCAGTGCTAGATCCTGGAATACGCAGTATTTT.

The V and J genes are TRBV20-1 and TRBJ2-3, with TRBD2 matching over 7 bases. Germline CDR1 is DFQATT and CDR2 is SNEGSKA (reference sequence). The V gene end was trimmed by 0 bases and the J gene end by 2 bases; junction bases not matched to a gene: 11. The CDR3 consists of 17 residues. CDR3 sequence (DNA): TGCAGTGCTAGAGACCCGGCTTCCGGGGGGAACACAGATACGCAGTATTTT. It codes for CSARDPASGGNTDTQYF.

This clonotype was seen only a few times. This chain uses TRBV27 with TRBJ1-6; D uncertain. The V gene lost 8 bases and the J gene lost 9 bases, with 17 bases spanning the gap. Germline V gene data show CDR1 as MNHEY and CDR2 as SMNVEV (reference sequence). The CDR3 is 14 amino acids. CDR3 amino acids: CASRWRRAFSPLHF. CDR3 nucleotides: TGTGCCAGCCGGTGGCGGAGGGCATTTTCACCCCTCCACTTT.

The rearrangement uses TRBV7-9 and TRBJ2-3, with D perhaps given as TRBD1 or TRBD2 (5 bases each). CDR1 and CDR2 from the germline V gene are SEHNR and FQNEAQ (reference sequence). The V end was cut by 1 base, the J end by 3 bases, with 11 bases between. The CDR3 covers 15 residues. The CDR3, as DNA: TGTGCCAGCAGCTTAGACAGGTGGGGGACAGATACGCAGTATTTT. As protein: CASSLDRWGTDTQYF. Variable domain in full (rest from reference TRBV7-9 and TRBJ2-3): DTGVSQNPRHKITKRGQNVTFRCDPISEHNRLYWYRQTLGQGPEFLTYFQNEAQLEKSRLLSDRFSAERPKGSFSTLEIQRTEQGDSAMYLCASSLDRWGTDTQYFGPGTRLTVL.

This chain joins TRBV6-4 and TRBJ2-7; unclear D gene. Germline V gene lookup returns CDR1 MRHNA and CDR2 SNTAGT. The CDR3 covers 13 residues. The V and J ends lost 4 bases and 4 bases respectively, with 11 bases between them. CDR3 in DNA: TGTGCCAGCAGTGCCTCAACTGGATACGAGCAGTACTTC. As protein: CASSASTGYEQYF.

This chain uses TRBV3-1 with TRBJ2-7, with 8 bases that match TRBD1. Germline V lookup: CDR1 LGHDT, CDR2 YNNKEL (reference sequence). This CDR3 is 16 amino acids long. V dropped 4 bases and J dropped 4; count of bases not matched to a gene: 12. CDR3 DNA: TGTGCCAGCAGCCGACTCCCCGGGACAGGAGATTACGAGCAGTACTTC. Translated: CASSRLPGTGDYEQYF.

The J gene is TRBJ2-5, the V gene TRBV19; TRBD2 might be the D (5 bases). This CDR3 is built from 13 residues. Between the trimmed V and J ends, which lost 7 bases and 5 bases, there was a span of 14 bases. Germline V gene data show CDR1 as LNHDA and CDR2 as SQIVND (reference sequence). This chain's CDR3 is CASTPAGAETQYF. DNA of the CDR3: TGTGCCAGTACCCCCGCGGGTGCGGAGACCCAGTACTTC.

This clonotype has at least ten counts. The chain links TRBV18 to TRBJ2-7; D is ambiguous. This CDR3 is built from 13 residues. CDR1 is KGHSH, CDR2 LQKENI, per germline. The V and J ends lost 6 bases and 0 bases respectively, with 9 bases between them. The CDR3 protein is CASSPASSYEQYV. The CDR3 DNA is TGTGCCAGCTCCCCTGCGAGCTCCTACGAGCAGTACGTC.

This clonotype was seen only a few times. The CDR3 DNA follows: TGCAGCGTAGGAGAGGGGCGTCAGCCCCAGCATTTT. It translates to CSVGEGRQPQHF. The V gene is TRBV29-1, the J gene TRBJ1-5; TRBD1 might be the D (5 bases). This CDR3 has 12 residues. The germline gives CDR1 SQVTM, CDR2 ANQGSEA. With 6 bases removed from V and 6 bases from J, the gap between germline ends came to 12 bases.

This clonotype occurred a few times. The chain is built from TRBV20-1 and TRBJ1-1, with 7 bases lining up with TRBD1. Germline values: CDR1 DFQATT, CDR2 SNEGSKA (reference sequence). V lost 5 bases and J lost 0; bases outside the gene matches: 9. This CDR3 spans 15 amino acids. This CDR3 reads CSARDSFMVNTEAFF. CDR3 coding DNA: TGCAGTGCTCGGGACAGCTTCATGGTGAACACTGAAGCTTTCTTT.

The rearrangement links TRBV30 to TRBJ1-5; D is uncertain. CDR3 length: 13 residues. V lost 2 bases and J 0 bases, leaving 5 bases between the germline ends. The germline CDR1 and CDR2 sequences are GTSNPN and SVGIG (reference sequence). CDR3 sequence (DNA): TGTGCCTGGAGTCCAGATAGCAATCAGCCCCAGCATTTT. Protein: CAWSPDSNQPQHF.

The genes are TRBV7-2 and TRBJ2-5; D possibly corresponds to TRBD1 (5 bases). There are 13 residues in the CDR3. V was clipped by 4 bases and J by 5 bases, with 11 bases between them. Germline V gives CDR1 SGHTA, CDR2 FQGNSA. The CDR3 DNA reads TGTGCCAGCAGCTCCACAGGCTTGGAGACCCAGTACTTC. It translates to CASSSTGLETQYF. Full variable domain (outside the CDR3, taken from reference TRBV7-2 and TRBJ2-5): GAGVSQSPSNKVTEKGKDVELRCDPISGHTALYWYRQSLGQGLEFLIYFQGNSAPDKSGLPSDRFSAERTGGSVSTLTIQRTQQEDSAVYLCASSSTGLETQYFGPGTRLLVL.

The CDR3 coding sequence is TGTGCCAGCAGTGACGGGCACGGGGCCAACGTCCTGACTTTC. This gives the protein CASSDGHGANVLTF. The J gene is TRBJ2-6, the V gene TRBV6-1; no clear D. Germline assignment: CDR1 MNHNS and CDR2 SASEGT. The V and J ends lost 3 bases and 4 bases respectively, with 7 bases between them. There are 14 residues in the CDR3.

The CDR3 DNA sequence: TGTGCCAGCAGTTACTCGATTCTCAGGGGACCCTATGGCTACACCTTC. It codes for CASSYSILRGPYGYTF. The chain uses TRBV6-6 and TRBJ1-2; a possible D gene is TRBD1 (6 bases). The CDR3 runs to 16 residues. Germline CDR1 and CDR2: MNHNY and SVGAGI (reference sequence). Trimming stripped 0 bases from V and 4 bases from J, with 15 bases between.

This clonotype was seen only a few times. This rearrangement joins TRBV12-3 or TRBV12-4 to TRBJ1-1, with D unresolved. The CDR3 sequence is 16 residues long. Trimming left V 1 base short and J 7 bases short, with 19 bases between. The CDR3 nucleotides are TGTGCCAGCAGTTTAGGCACGGGGTTTAAGCGTGGTGAAGCTTTCTTT. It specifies CASSLGTGFKRGEAFF.

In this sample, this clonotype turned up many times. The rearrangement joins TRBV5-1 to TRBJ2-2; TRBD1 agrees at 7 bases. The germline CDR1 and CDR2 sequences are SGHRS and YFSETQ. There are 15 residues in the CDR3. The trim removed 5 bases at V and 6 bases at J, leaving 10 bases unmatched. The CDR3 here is CASRTGAVSAGELFF. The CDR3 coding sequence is TGCGCCAGCAGAACAGGGGCAGTGAGTGCCGGGGAGCTGTTTTTT. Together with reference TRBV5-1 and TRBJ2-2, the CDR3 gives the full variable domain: KAGVTQTPRYLIKTRGQQVTLSCSPISGHRSVSWYQQTPGQGLQFLFEYFSETQRNKGNFPGRFSGRQFSNSRSEMNVSTLELGDSALYLCASRTGAVSAGELFFGEGSRLTVL.

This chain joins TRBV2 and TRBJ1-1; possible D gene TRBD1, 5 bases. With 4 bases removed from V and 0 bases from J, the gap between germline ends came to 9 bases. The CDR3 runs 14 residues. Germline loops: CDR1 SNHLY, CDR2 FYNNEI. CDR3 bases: TGTGCCAGCAGTGCAGGGTACATGAACACTGAAGCTTTCTTT. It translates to CASSAGYMNTEAFF.

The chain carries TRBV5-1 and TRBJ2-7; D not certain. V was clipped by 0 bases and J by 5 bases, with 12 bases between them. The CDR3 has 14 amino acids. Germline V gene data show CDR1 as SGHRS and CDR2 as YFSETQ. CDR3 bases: TGCGCCAGCAGCTTGGACGCTTGGGATGACGAGCAGTACGTC. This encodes CASSLDAWDDEQYV.

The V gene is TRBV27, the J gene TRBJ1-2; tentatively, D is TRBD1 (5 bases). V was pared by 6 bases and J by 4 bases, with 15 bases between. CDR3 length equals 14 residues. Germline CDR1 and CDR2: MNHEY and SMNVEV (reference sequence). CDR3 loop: CASSLRGGTYGYTF. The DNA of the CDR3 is TGTGCCAGCAGCCTCCGTGGGGGAACCTATGGCTACACCTTC.

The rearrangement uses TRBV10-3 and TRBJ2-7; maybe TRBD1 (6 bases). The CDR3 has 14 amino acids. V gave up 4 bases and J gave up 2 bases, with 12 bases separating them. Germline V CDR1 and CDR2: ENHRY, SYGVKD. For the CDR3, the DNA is TGTGCCATCAGTGCTAGGACAGCAACCTACGAGCAGTACTTC. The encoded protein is CAISARTATYEQYF.

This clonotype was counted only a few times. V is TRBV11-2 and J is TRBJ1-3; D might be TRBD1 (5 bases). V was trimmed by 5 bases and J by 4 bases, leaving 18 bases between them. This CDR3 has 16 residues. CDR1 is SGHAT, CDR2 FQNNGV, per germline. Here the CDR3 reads CASSRTGTSMGNTIYF. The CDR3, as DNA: TGTGCCAGCAGCCGGACCGGGACCTCGATGGGAAACACCATATATTTT.

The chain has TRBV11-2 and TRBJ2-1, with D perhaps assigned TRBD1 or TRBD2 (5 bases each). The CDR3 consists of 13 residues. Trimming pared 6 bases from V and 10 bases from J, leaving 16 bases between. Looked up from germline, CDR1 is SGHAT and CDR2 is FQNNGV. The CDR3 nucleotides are TGTGCCAGCAGATCTGCGAGGGGCTGGGAGCAGTTCTTC. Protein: CASRSARGWEQFF.

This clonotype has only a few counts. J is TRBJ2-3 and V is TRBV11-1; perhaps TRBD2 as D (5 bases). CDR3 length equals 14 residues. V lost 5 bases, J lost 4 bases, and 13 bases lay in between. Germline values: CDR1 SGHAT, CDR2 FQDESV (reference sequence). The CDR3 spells CASSPGSYPDTQYF. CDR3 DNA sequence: TGTGCCAGCAGCCCGGGATCGTATCCAGATACGCAGTATTTT.

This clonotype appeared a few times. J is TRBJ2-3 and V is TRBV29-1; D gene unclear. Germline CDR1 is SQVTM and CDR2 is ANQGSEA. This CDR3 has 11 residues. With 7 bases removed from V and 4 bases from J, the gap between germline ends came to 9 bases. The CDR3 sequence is CSAEPSDTQYF. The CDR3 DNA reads TGCAGCGCTGAGCCGTCAGATACGCAGTATTTT.

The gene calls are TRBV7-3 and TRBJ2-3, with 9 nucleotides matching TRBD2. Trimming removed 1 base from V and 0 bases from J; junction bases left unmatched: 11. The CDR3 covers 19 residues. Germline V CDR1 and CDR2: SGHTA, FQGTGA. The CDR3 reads CASSLRPAGGTYSTDTQYF. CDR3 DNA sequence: TGTGCCAGCAGCTTAAGACCAGCGGGGGGAACTTATAGCACAGATACGCAGTATTTT.